The 24 T cell receptor beta chains presented below share a single source sample, sequenced in a study of blood T cell repertoires in COVID-19. TCRdb's table, derived via immunoSEQ multiplex PCR, lists solely in-frame clones and lacks some. The sample lists 25,000 to 30,000 clones; around 89% were seen once. Specimen: peripheral blood. These receptors were obtained from a man between 60 and 75 years old with acute or convalescent COVID-19.

V is TRBV2 and J is TRBJ1-2, with D tentatively TRBD1 (6 bases). The CDR3 has 12 residues. Germline CDR1 reads SNHLY; CDR2 reads FYNNEI. Trimming left V 8 bases short and J 7 bases short, with 14 bases between. CDR3 in amino acids: CASGGQLGGYTF. The CDR3 DNA follows: TGTGCCAGCGGAGGACAGTTAGGTGGCTACACCTTC.

This rearrangement joins TRBV9 to TRBJ1-2, with TRBD1 identical over 7 bases. Germline CDR1 and CDR2: SGDLS and YYNGEE. V was clipped by 3 bases and J by 4 bases; unmatched bases: 12. CDR3 length equals 16 residues. CDR3 residues: CASSATHRGISYGYTF. CDR3 nucleotides: TGTGCCAGCAGCGCGACGCACAGGGGTATCAGCTATGGCTACACCTTC.

The CDR3 here is CASMDSPYNEQFF. The CDR3, as DNA: TGTGCCAGCATGGACAGCCCTTACAATGAGCAGTTCTTC. This chain joins TRBV12-3 or TRBV12-4 and TRBJ2-1; D may be TRBD1 (6 bases). V was shortened by 7 bases and J by 4 bases, with 11 bases between the two germline ends. The CDR3 covers 13 residues.

The rearrangement uses TRBV3-1 (or the pseudogene TRBV3-2) and TRBJ1-2, with TRBD1 matching over 10 bases. The CDR3 extends over 14 amino acids. The germline V gene has CDR1 LGHDT and CDR2 YNNKEL (reference sequence). V lost 3 bases, J lost 4 bases, and 2 bases stayed unmatched. CDR3 in DNA: TGTGCCAGCAGCCATGGGACAGGGGCCTATGGCTACACCTTC. Translated, it gives CASSHGTGAYGYTF.

The chain is built from TRBV20-1 and TRBJ1-2, with D possibly being TRBD1 (6 bases). CDR1 DFQATT and CDR2 SNEGSKA come from the germline V gene (reference sequence). With 3 bases removed from V and 8 bases from J, the gap between germline ends came to 19 bases. CDR3 size: 14 residues. DNA for the CDR3: TGCAGTGCTAGTTCAGGGGCGATGGTATCGGGCTACACCTTC. Translating it yields CSASSGAMVSGYTF.

The V and J genes are TRBV21-1 and TRBJ2-3; the D segment call TRBD2 is taken from the table without a DNA check. TRBV21-1 constitutes a pseudogene. This CDR3 contains 15 residues. The CDR3: CASSGGGRDTDTQYF. In DNA form, the CDR3 reads TGTGCCAGCAGTGGGGGCGGGAGGGACACAGATACGCAGTATTTT.

The rearrangement links TRBV28 to TRBJ1-6; D uncertain. Per germline, CDR1 MDHEN and CDR2 SYDVKM. V was cut by 6 bases and J by 7 bases, with 7 bases left in between. The CDR3 has 12 residues. Here the CDR3 reads CASRQANSPLHF. The CDR3 DNA follows: TGTGCCAGCAGACAAGCGAATTCACCCCTCCACTTT.

V usage is TRBV7-9 and J usage is TRBJ2-1; a weak D match, TRBD2 (6 bases). Germline values: CDR1 SEHNR, CDR2 FQNEAQ (reference sequence). V shed 3 bases and J shed 7 bases, with 16 bases lying between them. This CDR3 has 15 residues. CDR3 region: CASSLIGGIGNEQFF. CDR3 nucleotides: TGTGCCAGCAGCTTGATAGGCGGGATAGGGAATGAGCAGTTCTTC.

The V gene is TRBV6-6, the J gene TRBJ1-1, with D perhaps TRBD1 (6 bases). The CDR3 is 16 residues long. V lost 6 bases, J lost 1 base, and 18 bases lay in between. Germline V gene lookup returns CDR1 MNHNY and CDR2 SVGAGI (reference sequence). CDR3 bases: TGTGCCAGCAGGATTCAGGATTCGACAGGGAACACTGAAGCTTTCTTT. It specifies CASRIQDSTGNTEAFF.

This clone was counted a few times. The chain joins TRBV19 to TRBJ1-3; 7 nucleotides align to TRBD1. The CDR3 spans 14 residues. Trimming removed 8 bases from V and 0 bases from J; junction bases left unmatched: 4. The germline V gene encodes CDR1 LNHDA and CDR2 SQIVND (reference sequence). The DNA of the CDR3 is TGTGCCAGTGGTAACAGGGGCTCTGGAAACACCATATATTTT. Protein sequence: CASGNRGSGNTIYF. The complete variable domain, with remaining parts taken from reference TRBV19 and TRBJ1-3, reads DGGITQSPKYLFRKEGQNVTLSCEQNLNHDAMYWYRQDPGQGLRLIYYSQIVNDFQKGDIAEGYSVSREKKESFPLTVTSAQKNPTAFYLCASGNRGSGNTIYFGEGSWLTVV.

For the CDR3, the DNA is TGTGCCAGCAGTTCAGGGGGCTCGAGTGAAAAACTGTTTTTT. It specifies CASSSGGSSEKLFF. The chain joins TRBV6-5 to TRBJ1-4; TRBD1 matches at 8 bases. The germline V gene encodes CDR1 MNHEY and CDR2 SVGAGI. The V segment lost 4 bases and the J segment 7 bases; nucleotides outside the gene matches: 5. The CDR3 totals 14 residues.

The rearrangement uses TRBV20-1 and TRBJ2-5, with 8 positions matching TRBD2. Trimming cost V 3 bases and J 5 bases; bases outside gene matches: 8. Looked up from germline, CDR1 is DFQATT and CDR2 is SNEGSKA (reference sequence). The CDR3 is made up of 14 amino acids. CDR3 in amino acids: CSASDPGLGETQYF. Written as DNA, the CDR3 is TGCAGTGCTAGTGATCCGGGACTAGGGGAGACCCAGTACTTC.

CDR3 nucleotide sequence: TGTGCCAGCAGCTTGTTCAGGGAATCACCCCTCCACTTT. It is translated as CASSLFRESPLHF. This sequence joins TRBV5-5 and TRBJ1-6, with a possible D match to TRBD1 (5 bases). V was cut by 1 base and J by 10 bases, with 9 bases left in between. Germline V gives CDR1 SGHKS, CDR2 YYEKEE (reference sequence). The CDR3 has 13 residues.

In this sample, this clone turned up a few times. This chain uses TRBV11-2 with TRBJ2-1; D remains unclear. Per germline, CDR1 SGHAT and CDR2 FQNNGV. The V gene lost 5 bases and the J gene lost 2 bases, with 13 bases spanning the gap. The CDR3 is 15 amino acids. CDR3 region: CASSPNRLPYNEQFF. CDR3 sequence (DNA): TGTGCCAGCAGCCCCAACCGACTTCCCTACAATGAGCAGTTCTTC.

This clone was seen a handful of times. This chain joins TRBV19 and TRBJ1-1, with a tentative D call TRBD1 (5 bases). V gave up 5 bases and J gave up 0 bases, with 13 bases separating them. The germline gives CDR1 LNHDA, CDR2 SQIVND (reference sequence). The CDR3 is made up of 15 amino acids. The DNA for the CDR3 is TGTGCCAGTAGTCCGCAGGGCAGGGTGAACACTGAAGCTTTCTTT. Its protein is CASSPQGRVNTEAFF.

The gene calls are TRBV11-2 and TRBJ1-2; 9 nucleotides match TRBD1. Germline lookup yields CDR1 SGHAT and CDR2 FQNNGV. Trimming cost V 5 bases and J 4 bases; bases outside gene matches: 8. This CDR3 has 15 amino acids. CDR3 amino acids: CASSPGTGSAYGYTF. CDR3 DNA: TGTGCCAGCAGCCCTGGGACAGGGTCAGCCTATGGCTACACCTTC.

This clone has just one count. J is TRBJ2-5 and V is TRBV6-1; 12 nucleotides line up with TRBD2. V was pared by 3 bases and J by 5 bases, with 7 bases of the junction left unmatched. CDR1 MNHNS and CDR2 SASEGT come from the germline V gene. The CDR3 sequence is 16 residues long. The CDR3: CASSDRLAGERETQYF. CDR3 nucleotide sequence: TGTGCCAGCAGTGACCGACTAGCGGGAGAACGGGAGACCCAGTACTTC.

This clone showed up just once. The V and J genes are TRBV28 and TRBJ1-5; tentatively, D is TRBD1 (6 bases). This CDR3 has 14 residues. V was cut by 2 bases and J by 7 bases, with 12 bases left in between. CDR1 MDHEN and CDR2 SYDVKM come from the germline V gene. The DNA of the CDR3 is TGTGCCAGCAGTTTAAACCAAGGGACACAGCCCCAGCATTTT. Translation gives CASSLNQGTQPQHF.

The V and J genes are TRBV28 and TRBJ1-2; D is undetermined. The CDR3 is 12 amino acids. V was cut by 11 bases and J by 4 bases, with 14 bases left in between. Looked up from germline, CDR1 is MDHEN and CDR2 is SYDVKM. CDR3 sequence (DNA): TGTGCCGGATCAACAGTGGGCTATGGCTACACCTTC. It yields the protein CAGSTVGYGYTF.

The chain carries TRBV14 and TRBJ2-2; 9 nucleotides match TRBD1. Germline V gene lookup returns CDR1 SGHDN and CDR2 FVKESK. The CDR3 length is 16 residues. With 6 bases clipped from V and 2 bases from J, the junction kept 7 bases outside the gene matches. CDR3 coding DNA: TGTGCCAGCAGTCCTTGGACAGGGGTAAACACCGGGGAGCTGTTTTTT. This encodes CASSPWTGVNTGELFF.

The chain couples TRBV27 to TRBJ1-1; a possible D gene is TRBD1 (5 bases). The length of the CDR3 is 14 residues. Looked up from germline, CDR1 is MNHEY and CDR2 is SMNVEV (reference sequence). V lost 6 bases and J 0 bases, leaving 11 bases between the germline ends. The CDR3 loop reads CASSHQGMNTEAFF. The CDR3 nucleotides read TGTGCCAGCAGCCATCAGGGAATGAACACTGAAGCTTTCTTT.

This clone was counted a few times. The J gene is TRBJ1-2, the V gene TRBV20-1; tentatively, D is TRBD1 (6 bases). The CDR3 loop spans 17 amino acids. Per the germline V gene, CDR1 is DFQATT and CDR2 is SNEGSKA (reference sequence). V lost 3 bases to trimming and J lost 4 bases, with 24 bases between them. The CDR3 nucleotides are TGCAGTGCTAGTAACACGTTCGGGGCAGGGGCGTTCTATGGCTACACCTTC. This translates into CSASNTFGAGAFYGYTF.

V usage is TRBV9 and J usage is TRBJ2-5; 8 bases align to TRBD1. Germline V gives CDR1 SGDLS, CDR2 YYNGEE. V was pared by 4 bases and J by 5 bases, with 7 bases of the junction left unmatched. The CDR3 consists of 14 residues. CDR3 sequence (DNA): TGTGCCAGCAGCCCGACGGACAGGGTGGAGACCCAGTACTTC. Its protein is CASSPTDRVETQYF.

In this sample, this clone turned up once. The same CDR3 arises from other DNA sequences in this sample as well. The V and J genes are TRBV15 and TRBJ1-2; tentatively, D is TRBD1 (5 bases). The CDR3 covers 14 residues. The germline V and J ends were trimmed by 1 base and 2 bases, with 8 bases remaining between them. Germline V lookup: CDR1 LNHNV, CDR2 YYDKDF (reference sequence). The DNA for the CDR3 is TGTGCCACCAGCAGAGTTTCAGGGAACTATGGCTACACCTTC. Its translation: CATSRVSGNYGYTF.